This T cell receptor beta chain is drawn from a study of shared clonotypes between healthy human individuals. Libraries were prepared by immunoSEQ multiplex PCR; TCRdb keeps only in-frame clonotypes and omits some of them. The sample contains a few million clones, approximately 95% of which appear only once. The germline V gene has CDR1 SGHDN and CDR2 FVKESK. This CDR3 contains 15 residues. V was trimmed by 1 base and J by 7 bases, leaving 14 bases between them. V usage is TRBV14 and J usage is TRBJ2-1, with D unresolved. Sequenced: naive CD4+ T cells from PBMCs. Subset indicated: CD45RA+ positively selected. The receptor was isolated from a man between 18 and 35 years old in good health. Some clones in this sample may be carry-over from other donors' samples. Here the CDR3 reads CASSQGVIPRNEQFF. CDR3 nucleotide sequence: TGTGCCAGCAGCCAAGGAGTAATCCCCAGGAATGAGCAGTTCTTC.